The 26 T cell receptor beta chains below were found in one sample sequenced in a study of shared clonotypes between healthy human individuals. Measured with immunoSEQ multiplex PCR; TCRdb has only the in-frame clones, and not every one. This sample has some 530,000 clones, with approximately 81% found just once. Sequencing input: PBMCs. The source is a woman aged 40 to 50 in good health. Some clones in this sample may be carry-over from other donors' samples.

This clone has only one observation. CDR3 in DNA: TGTGCCAGCTCACCAAGTAGCGGGAGGTCCACAGATACGCAGTATTTT. Amino acids: CASSPSSGRSTDTQYF. The V call is TRBV18, the J call TRBJ2-3, with 10 bases fitting TRBD2. The CDR3 covers 16 residues. Unmatched junction bases numbered 4, after V lost 2 bases and J lost 2 bases. CDR1 and CDR2 from the germline V gene are KGHSH and LQKENI.

This chain connects TRBV15 to TRBJ2-1; 11 positions match TRBD2. V shed 6 bases and J 7 bases; nucleotides not matched to a gene: 2. The CDR3 runs to 13 residues. Per germline, CDR1 LNHNV and CDR2 YYDKDF (reference sequence). In DNA form, the CDR3 reads TGTGCCACCAGACCTAGCGGGAGGAATGAGCAGTTCTTC. Residues: CATRPSGRNEQFF.

Comment on this clone: It is likely a read error: a sequence one base away is far more abundant. The chain joins TRBV30 to TRBJ2-5; D unresolved. The germline V and J ends were trimmed by 0 bases and 2 bases, with 10 bases remaining between them. The germline CDR1 and CDR2 sequences are GTSNPN and SVGIG (reference sequence). The CDR3 length is 14 residues. As DNA, the CDR3 is TGTGCCTGGAGTGTTAGAGCGCGGCAAGAGACCCAGTACTTC. As protein: CAWSVRARQETQYF.

This clone was observed once. The chain is built from TRBV6-6 and TRBJ2-1, with 7 bases matching TRBD1. The CDR3 loop spans 15 amino acids. V dropped 6 bases and J dropped 0; count of bases not matched to a gene: 5. Germline lookup yields CDR1 MNHNY and CDR2 SVGAGI (reference sequence). The CDR3 protein is CASSSTGSSYNEQFF. The CDR3 DNA is TGTGCCAGCAGCTCGACAGGGAGCTCCTACAATGAGCAGTTCTTC.

V usage is TRBV25-1 and J usage is TRBJ1-4; 7 bases fit TRBD1. This CDR3 region has 13 residues. The germline V gene has CDR1 MGHDK and CDR2 SYGVNS. After removal of 6 bases from V and 5 bases from J, the junction contained 3 bases not matched to a gene. CDR3 coding DNA: TGTGCCAGCAGACAGACAGGGAATGAAAAACTGTTTTTT. It is translated as CASRQTGNEKLFF.

The sample holds a few counts of this clone. The chain joins TRBV19 to TRBJ1-5, with D hard to call. The germline V gene has CDR1 LNHDA and CDR2 SQIVND (reference sequence). V was trimmed by 6 bases and J by 3 bases, leaving 6 bases between them. The CDR3 sequence is 12 residues long. The CDR3 DNA follows: TGTGCCAGTAGGGGCGCCAATCAGCCCCAGCATTTT. This translates into CASRGANQPQHF.

The rearrangement joins TRBV18 to TRBJ1-1; no firm D call. The V and J ends lost 3 bases and 1 base respectively, with 9 bases between them. This CDR3 has 14 residues. Germline lookup yields CDR1 KGHSH and CDR2 LQKENI. CDR3 amino acids: CASSPSSRNTEAFF. The CDR3 DNA reads as TGTGCCAGCTCACCCTCGTCCCGGAACACTGAAGCTTTCTTT.

In DNA, the CDR3 is TGTGCCAGCAGTGAAGATCCGGGAGGATCCTACGAGCAGTACTTC. It yields the protein CASSEDPGGSYEQYF. J is TRBJ2-7 and V is TRBV6-1; 7 bases map to TRBD2. CDR3 length: 15 residues. CDR1 is MNHNS, CDR2 SASEGT, per germline. The junction had 4 bases not matched to a gene; V was cut back by 1 base and J by 1 base.

DNA of the CDR3: TGTGCCACCAGCAGGAACAGTTTCCCTAACTATGGCTACACCTTC. Translation gives CATSRNSFPNYGYTF. This chain uses TRBV15 with TRBJ1-2; D is unresolved. This CDR3 contains 15 residues. CDR1 and CDR2 (germline): LNHNV, YYDKDF (reference sequence). V dropped 3 bases and J dropped 0 bases, with 11 bases sitting between them.

With respect to this clone: A single base is all that separates this from a far larger clone, so a read error is likely. Other DNA sequences in this specimen translate into the identical CDR3. The V and J genes are TRBV15 and TRBJ2-6; D assignment may be TRBD1 or TRBD2 (5 bases each). CDR3 length: 16 residues. Germline V gives CDR1 LNHNV, CDR2 YYDKDF (reference sequence). The chain's CDR3 is CATSRGGARGANVLTF. In DNA, the CDR3 is TGTGCCACCAGCAGAGGAGGGGCGCGTGGGGCTAACGTCCTGACTTTC.

The chain couples TRBV7-9 to TRBJ1-2, with D hard to call. Looked up from germline, CDR1 is SEHNR and CDR2 is FQNEAQ (reference sequence). Trimming cost V 11 bases and J 2 bases, with 12 bases left between them. This CDR3 spans 12 amino acids. CDR3 nucleotide sequence: TGTGCCCTCGGTGGCAGGAACTATGGCTACACCTTC. It codes for CALGGRNYGYTF.

In this sample, this clone turned up a few times. The gene calls are TRBV15 and TRBJ2-1, with 7 bases aligning to TRBD2. CDR1 is LNHNV, CDR2 YYDKDF, per germline (reference sequence). V gave up 1 base and J gave up 9 bases; unmatched junction bases: 3. The CDR3 is 13 amino acids. The CDR3 reads CATSRAGGGEQFF. CDR3 DNA: TGTGCCACCAGCAGAGCGGGAGGCGGTGAGCAGTTCTTC.

In the case of this clone: This likely stems from a read error, as it lies one base from a far larger clone. The chain uses TRBV29-1 and TRBJ1-1; D unclear. Germline V gene sequence: CDR1 SQVTM, CDR2 ANQGSEA. This CDR3 is 14 amino acids long. The germline V and J ends were trimmed by 4 bases and 7 bases, with 19 bases remaining between them. CDR3 sequence reads: CSVVLTRGVIEAFF. CDR3 sequence (DNA): TGCAGCGTTGTCCTAACCCGGGGTGTGATTGAAGCTTTCTTT. Based on the CDR3 plus reference TRBV29-1 and TRBJ1-1, the full variable domain is SAVISQKPSRDICQRGTSLTIQCQVDSQVTMMFWYRQQPGQSLTLIATANQGSEATYESGFVIDKFPISRPNLTFSTLTVSNMSPEDSSIYLCSVVLTRGVIEAFFGQGTRLTVV.

The chain is built from TRBV5-1 and TRBJ1-1, with a possible D match to TRBD1 (5 bases). This CDR3 has 16 residues. Between the trimmed V and J ends, which lost 1 base and 1 base, there was a span of 14 bases. Per the germline V gene, CDR1 is SGHRS and CDR2 is YFSETQ. CDR3 residues: CASSLRAGWENTEAFF. The DNA of the CDR3 is TGCGCCAGCAGCTTGAGGGCAGGGTGGGAGAACACTGAAGCTTTCTTT.

The chain couples TRBV5-1 to TRBJ1-3, with 8 bases that match TRBD1. This CDR3 comprises 16 residues. CDR1 and CDR2 from the germline V gene are SGHRS and YFSETQ. The V segment lost 0 bases and the J segment 3 bases; nucleotides outside the gene matches: 5. The CDR3: CASSLGTGPVGNTIYF. In DNA form, the CDR3 reads TGCGCCAGCAGCTTGGGGACAGGGCCCGTTGGAAACACCATATATTTT. The full variable domain, rest sourced from reference TRBV5-1 and TRBJ1-3, is KAGVTQTPRYLIKTRGQQVTLSCSPISGHRSVSWYQQTPGQGLQFLFEYFSETQRNKGNFPGRFSGRQFSNSRSEMNVSTLELGDSALYLCASSLGTGPVGNTIYFGEGSWLTVV.

V is TRBV29-1 and J is TRBJ1-1, with D uncertain. V was pared by 6 bases and J by 3 bases, with 5 bases between. Germline loops: CDR1 SQVTM, CDR2 ANQGSEA. This CDR3 contains 10 residues. The CDR3 DNA reads as TGCAGCGTCCGAGACACTGAAGCTTTCTTT. Amino acid sequence: CSVRDTEAFF. The complete variable domain, with remaining parts taken from reference TRBV29-1 and TRBJ1-1, reads SAVISQKPSRDICQRGTSLTIQCQVDSQVTMMFWYRQQPGQSLTLIATANQGSEATYESGFVIDKFPISRPNLTFSTLTVSNMSPEDSSIYLCSVRDTEAFFGQGTRLTVV.

A single count supports this clone. A far bigger clonotype differs at one base, so this is likely a read error. At the DNA level, this CDR3 is encoded by other sequences in the same sample as well. The chain employs TRBV6-5 and TRBJ1-5; D might be TRBD1 (6 bases). Looked up from germline, CDR1 is MNHEY and CDR2 is SVGAGI. CDR3 length: 13 amino acids. The V gene lost 6 bases and the J gene lost 4 bases, with 10 bases spanning the gap. The CDR3 is CASSWGANQPQHF. The CDR3, as DNA: TGTGCCAGCAGCTGGGGGGCTAATCAGCCCCAGCATTTT.

The V and J genes are TRBV5-6 and TRBJ2-7; possibly TRBD2 for D (6 bases). Germline V CDR1 and CDR2: SGHDT, YYEEEE. CDR3 length: 12 amino acids. With 0 bases removed from V and 13 bases from J, the gap between germline ends came to 14 bases. CDR3 residues: CASSLAGANSYF. In DNA form, the CDR3 reads TGTGCCAGCAGCTTGGCGGGAGCCAATAGCTACTTC.

Regarding this clone: The sample has other DNA sequences that encode this CDR3 too. V usage is TRBV19 and J usage is TRBJ2-7, with 9 nucleotides matching TRBD1. The V gene end was trimmed by 6 bases and the J gene end by 3 bases; junction bases not matched to a gene: 6. The CDR3 has 14 residues. Per germline, CDR1 LNHDA and CDR2 SQIVND (reference sequence). CDR3 in DNA: TGTGCCAGTAGCCTACAGGGGGCAGGCTACGAGCAGTACTTC. Translating gives CASSLQGAGYEQYF.

The gene calls are TRBV18 and TRBJ2-7; a weak D match, TRBD2 (6 bases). The ends were cut back, 3 bases at V and 4 bases at J, with 16 bases in the middle. The CDR3 contains 15 residues. Germline loops: CDR1 KGHSH, CDR2 LQKENI. CDR3 sequence (DNA): TGTGCCAGCTCACCTTTGGCGGGATCAATGTACGAGCAGTACTTC. It codes for CASSPLAGSMYEQYF.

V gene TRBV30 combines with J gene TRBJ2-7; 10 bases map to TRBD1. The CDR3 loop spans 13 amino acids. CDR1 is GTSNPN and CDR2 is SVGIG in the germline V gene (reference sequence). The V gene end was trimmed by 5 bases and the J gene end by 4 bases; junction bases not matched to a gene: 5. CDR3 protein: CAWGEGQGYEQYF. The CDR3 nucleotides read TGTGCCTGGGGGGAGGGACAGGGGTACGAGCAGTACTTC.

This chain joins TRBV7-2 and TRBJ2-5, with no clear D. Germline CDR1 and CDR2: SGHTA and FQGNSA. V was shortened by 2 bases and J by 1 base, with 11 bases between the two germline ends. The CDR3 covers 15 residues. CDR3 DNA sequence: TGTGCCAGCAGCTTAACGTCATTGTCCCAAGAGACCCAGTACTTC. Translating it yields CASSLTSLSQETQYF.

This clone showed up just a few times. A far larger clone is just one base off, so this is likely a read error. The CDR3 coding sequence is TGTGCCAGCAGTCCCACAGAGAACACTGGAGCTTTCTTT. Protein product: CASSPTENTGAFF. This chain links TRBV6-4 with TRBJ1-1; D is undetermined. Germline assignment: CDR1 MRHNA and CDR2 SNTAGT. The CDR3 has 13 amino acids.

V and J are TRBV29-1 and TRBJ2-7; TRBD2 matches 11 bases. The CDR3 is made up of 15 amino acids. The germline V gene encodes CDR1 SQVTM and CDR2 ANQGSEA. Germline trimming cut 6 bases from V and 1 base from J; bases unmatched to any gene: 8. CDR3 in amino acids: CSVPTGTSGSYEQYF. CDR3 DNA sequence: TGCAGCGTGCCGACCGGGACTAGCGGATCCTACGAGCAGTACTTC.

This clone was found a few times. V is TRBV4-3 and J is TRBJ2-3, with TRBD2 as a possible D gene (5 bases). Trimming shortened V by 0 bases and J by 12 bases, and 34 bases separated the two germline ends. This CDR3 is built from 20 residues. From germline, CDR1 is LGHNA and CDR2 YSLEER. The CDR3 DNA reads as TGCGCCAGCAGCCAAGATTTGAATCGCGTAAGCGGAGGCCCCCTGCTATCTCAGTATTTT. Translating gives CASSQDLNRVSGGPLLSQYF.

Remarks on this clone: With only one base between it and a far larger clone, this is likely a read error. Within the sample, other DNA sequences also encode this same CDR3. This rearrangement joins TRBV6-1 to TRBJ1-5; no clear D. This CDR3 is 13 amino acids long. Germline V CDR1 and CDR2: MNHNS, SASEGT. The CDR3 region has the DNA TGTGCCAGCAGTGATCTTAGCAACCAGCCCCAGCATTTT. It is translated as CASSDLSNQPQHF.